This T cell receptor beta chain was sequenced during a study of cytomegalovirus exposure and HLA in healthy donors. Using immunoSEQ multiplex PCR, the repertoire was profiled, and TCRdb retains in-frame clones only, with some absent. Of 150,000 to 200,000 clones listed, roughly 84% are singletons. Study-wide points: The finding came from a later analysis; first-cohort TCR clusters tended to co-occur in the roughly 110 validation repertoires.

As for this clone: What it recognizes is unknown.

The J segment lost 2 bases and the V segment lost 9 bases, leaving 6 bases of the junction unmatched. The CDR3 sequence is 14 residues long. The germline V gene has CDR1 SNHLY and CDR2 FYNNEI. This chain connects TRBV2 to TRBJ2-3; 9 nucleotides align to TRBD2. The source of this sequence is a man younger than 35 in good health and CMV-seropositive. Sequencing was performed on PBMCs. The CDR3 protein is CASNSGSFTDTQYF. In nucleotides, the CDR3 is TGTGCCAGTAATAGCGGGAGTTTCACAGATACGCAGTATTTT.